Below are 26 T cell receptor beta chains sequenced from a single sample in a study of post-analysis software for immune sequencing data. Unique molecular identifiers tagged the TCR beta cDNA libraries. TCRdb ran MiXCR on the PCR reads and lists one entry per CDR3 protein. This table has some 160,000 distinct CDR3 sequences, 35% to 40% appearing once. This sample comprised blood, obtained after autologous hematopoietic stem cell transplantation. These receptors were obtained from a girl between 5 and 17 years old with multiple sclerosis.

The rearrangement uses TRBV29-1 and TRBJ2-7; D possibly matches TRBD1 or TRBD2 (6 bases each). Deletions cut 0 bases from V and 5 bases from J, with 14 bases between. Germline V gene data show CDR1 as SQVTM and CDR2 as ANQGSEA. The CDR3 extends over 14 amino acids. CDR3 coding DNA: TGCAGCGTTGAAGATGGCAGGGGAGGCGACGAGCAGTACTTC. It encodes CSVEDGRGGDEQYF.

V and J are TRBV13 and TRBJ2-1; D is unclear. The V and J ends lost 5 bases and 2 bases respectively, with 7 bases between them. The CDR3 covers 13 residues. Germline CDR1 PRHDT, CDR2 FYEKMQ (reference sequence). The CDR3 region is CASSGPAYNEQFF. The CDR3 DNA follows: TGTGCCAGCAGCGGACCAGCCTACAATGAGCAGTTCTTC.

Only a few counts were recorded for this clonotype. The CDR3 protein is CASRENQDYGYTF. DNA of the CDR3: TGCGCCAGCAGGGAAAACCAGGATTATGGCTACACCTTC. The chain is built from TRBV10-2 and TRBJ1-2, with D unresolved. Deletions cut 6 bases from V and 5 bases from J, with 13 bases between. CDR3 size: 13 residues. Germline CDR1 WSHSY, CDR2 SAAADI.

V and J are TRBV12-3 or TRBV12-4 and TRBJ1-1, with 9 bases lining up with TRBD1. The CDR3 is 15 residues long. V shed 8 bases, J shed 10 bases, and the junction held 17 bases outside the gene matches. The chain's CDR3 is CASGTGTGGWLGAFF. The CDR3 region has the DNA TGTGCCAGCGGAACCGGAACAGGGGGCTGGTTAGGAGCTTTCTTT.

The chain couples TRBV4-2 to TRBJ2-7; 8 bases agree with TRBD2. There are 16 residues in the CDR3. Trimming cost V 4 bases and J 3 bases; bases outside gene matches: 11. The V gene's germline CDR1 is LGHNA and CDR2 YNFKEQ. CDR3 in amino acids: CASSPLGVAGNYEQYF. The CDR3 DNA reads TGTGCCAGCAGCCCCCTGGGAGTAGCGGGAAACTACGAGCAGTACTTC.

The rearrangement uses TRBV27 and TRBJ2-1, with D perhaps TRBD1 (6 bases). CDR3 length: 16 amino acids. Trimming removed 0 bases at V and 9 bases at J, with 18 bases between. CDR1 and CDR2 from the germline V gene are MNHEY and SMNVEV (reference sequence). CDR3 nucleotides: TGTGCCAGCAGTTTATCCCAGGGGCATTCCCTTGGTGAGCAGTTCTTC. Translated: CASSLSQGHSLGEQFF.

A few counts support this clonotype. The CDR3 is CASSVDPVTGTMIEQFF. As DNA, the CDR3 is TGTGCCAGCAGCGTAGACCCCGTAACTGGGACAATGATTGAGCAGTTCTTC. The chain is built from TRBV9 and TRBJ2-1; possible D gene TRBD1, 6 bases. Germline assignment: CDR1 SGDLS and CDR2 YYNGEE. V lost 0 bases, J lost 9 bases, and 22 bases lay in between. This CDR3 has 17 residues.

Only a few counts were recorded for this clonotype. The CDR3 DNA follows: TGCAGCGTTGTATGGCTAGCGGGATACCAAGAGACCCAGTTCTTC. Protein: CSVVWLAGYQETQFF. The chain has TRBV29-1 and TRBJ2-1, with 9 bases that match TRBD2. V gave up 4 bases and J gave up 13 bases; unmatched junction bases: 17. Germline-derived CDR1 and CDR2 are SQVTM and ANQGSEA. The CDR3 sequence is 15 residues long.

The chain uses TRBV24-1 and TRBJ2-7, with TRBD1 identical over 12 bases. The V segment lost 4 bases and the J segment 6 bases; nucleotides outside the gene matches: 6. CDR1 and CDR2 from the germline V gene are KGHDR and SFDVKD. CDR3 length: 15 residues. The CDR3 bases are TGTGCCACCAGTGACTCGGGACAGGGGGCGGCCGAGCAGTACTTC. This codes for CATSDSGQGAAEQYF.

The chain links TRBV29-1 to TRBJ1-1, with no clear D. The CDR3 is 12 residues long. Trimming shortened V by 5 bases and J by 4 bases, and 11 bases separated the two germline ends. The germline CDR1 and CDR2 sequences are SQVTM and ANQGSEA. The CDR3 is CSVLYVSTEAFF. The DNA for the CDR3 is TGCAGCGTTCTGTATGTCAGCACTGAAGCTTTCTTT.

The chain joins TRBV20-1 to TRBJ2-5, with D perhaps TRBD1 (6 bases). Trimming took 5 bases from V and 5 from J, leaving 12 bases between them. The CDR3 loop spans 12 amino acids. The germline V gene has CDR1 DFQATT and CDR2 SNEGSKA (reference sequence). In DNA, the CDR3 is TGCAGTGCTGACGACAGGCGGGAGACCCAGTACTTC. Its protein is CSADDRRETQYF.

The chain employs TRBV7-2 and TRBJ2-3; 16 bases match TRBD2. V trimming: 5 bases; J trimming: 5 bases; junction bases outside the gene matches: 1. CDR1 is SGHTA, CDR2 FQGNSA, per germline. This CDR3 has 15 residues. The CDR3 bases are TGTGCCAGCAGCGGGACTAGCGGGAGGGGAGATACGCAGTATTTT. Protein sequence: CASSGTSGRGDTQYF. Drawing the rest from reference TRBV7-2 and TRBJ2-3, the complete variable domain is GAGVSQSPSNKVTEKGKDVELRCDPISGHTALYWYRQSLGQGLEFLIYFQGNSAPDKSGLPSDRFSAERTGGSVSTLTIQRTQQEDSAVYLCASSGTSGRGDTQYFGPGTRLTVL.

V usage is TRBV2 and J usage is TRBJ2-5; 8 bases are shared with TRBD2. The V gene's germline CDR1 is SNHLY and CDR2 FYNNEI. The CDR3 loop spans 15 amino acids. V dropped 4 bases and J dropped 4; count of bases not matched to a gene: 8. The CDR3 spells CASSVIAGRGETQYF. The CDR3 bases are TGTGCCAGCAGTGTAATAGCGGGGAGAGGAGAGACCCAGTACTTC.

J is TRBJ2-1 and V is TRBV6-5; tentatively, D is TRBD1 (6 bases). V gave up 2 bases and J gave up 5 bases, with 10 bases separating them. The CDR3 runs 14 residues. The germline V gene encodes CDR1 MNHEY and CDR2 SVGAGI. This CDR3 is CASSYPTGNNEQFF. In DNA, the CDR3 is TGTGCCAGCAGTTACCCGACAGGTAACAATGAGCAGTTCTTC.

This sequence joins TRBV27 and TRBJ1-2; D is possibly TRBD1 (5 bases). The V gene lost 2 bases and the J gene lost 2 bases, with 9 bases spanning the gap. In germline, CDR1 is MNHEY, CDR2 SMNVEV (reference sequence). CDR3 length: 14 residues. The CDR3 region has the DNA TGTGCCAGCAGTTTAATGGCAGGGAACTATGGCTACACCTTC. It translates to CASSLMAGNYGYTF.

The sample holds a few counts of this clonotype. This CDR3 is CASSLAGLNNEQFF. The CDR3 DNA follows: TGTGCCAGCAGTCTAGCGGGACTCAACAATGAGCAGTTCTTC. V usage is TRBV9 and J usage is TRBJ2-1, with 9 bases that match TRBD2. The CDR3 loop spans 14 amino acids. With 5 bases clipped from V and 5 bases from J, the junction kept 5 bases outside the gene matches. The germline V gene encodes CDR1 SGDLS and CDR2 YYNGEE.

The gene calls are TRBV15 and TRBJ1-1; D ambiguous. The CDR3 is made up of 14 amino acids. The germline gives CDR1 LNHNV, CDR2 YYDKDF (reference sequence). Trimming shortened V by 0 bases and J by 5 bases, and 10 bases separated the two germline ends. The CDR3 loop reads CATSREGRETEAFF. The CDR3 DNA reads as TGTGCCACCAGCAGAGAGGGGAGGGAGACTGAAGCTTTCTTT.

V gene TRBV28 combines with J gene TRBJ2-3; 11 nucleotides align to TRBD2. The CDR3 extends over 16 amino acids. The V segment lost 5 bases and the J segment 4 bases; nucleotides outside the gene matches: 8. CDR1 and CDR2 (germline): MDHEN, SYDVKM. The CDR3 coding sequence is TGTGCCAGCAGTCCTGAACTAGCGGGAGCTTCAGATACGCAGTATTTT. Residues: CASSPELAGASDTQYF.

This clonotype was observed a handful of times. The V gene is TRBV24-1, the J gene TRBJ2-2; TRBD2 aligns across 7 bases. CDR1 is KGHDR, CDR2 SFDVKD, per germline. This CDR3 is 15 amino acids long. Unmatched junction bases numbered 7, after V lost 9 bases and J lost 1 base. The CDR3 bases are TGTGCCACCGGGGGAGGGCAAATGAACACCGGGGAGCTGTTTTTT. Translation gives CATGGGQMNTGELFF.

This clonotype was counted between two and nine times. The chain joins TRBV7-9 to TRBJ2-5, with no clear D. CDR3 length: 14 residues. The V and J ends lost 1 base and 1 base respectively, with 7 bases between them. Germline values: CDR1 SEHNR, CDR2 FQNEAQ (reference sequence). The CDR3 nucleotides read TGTGCCAGCAGCTTAGGTCGGCCCCAAGAGACCCAGTACTTC. Protein sequence: CASSLGRPQETQYF.

The genes are TRBV15 and TRBJ1-5; D may be TRBD1 (5 bases). Germline CDR1 and CDR2: LNHNV and YYDKDF (reference sequence). This CDR3 region has 15 residues. The V end lost 3 bases, the J end lost 1 base, and 10 bases lay between the germline ends. The CDR3 sequence: CATSSQGGSNQPQHF. In DNA, the CDR3 is TGTGCCACCAGCAGCCAGGGTGGGAGCAATCAGCCCCAGCATTTT.

The chain uses TRBV20-1 and TRBJ2-3, with 10 nucleotides matching TRBD2. The germline CDR1 and CDR2 sequences are DFQATT and SNEGSKA (reference sequence). V trimming: 3 bases; J trimming: 2 bases; junction bases outside the gene matches: 11. The CDR3 length is 17 residues. CDR3 sequence: CSASPAGGPIFTDTQYF. The DNA of the CDR3 is TGCAGTGCTAGCCCAGCGGGAGGGCCGATCTTCACAGATACGCAGTATTTT.

There are a few counts of this clonotype. Relative to the germline gene, one junction end is altered; a read error may explain this. The chain is built from TRBV7-7 and TRBJ2-7; D unclear. This CDR3 region has 13 residues. The germline V gene encodes CDR1 SSHAT and CDR2 FNYEAQ (reference sequence). The CDR3 nucleotides read TGTGCTAGCAGCTTAGTACGGACGGCCGAGCAGTACTTC. It yields the protein CASSLVRTAEQYF.

This clonotype appeared a few times. This chain uses TRBV7-8 with TRBJ2-3, with 11 bases matching TRBD1. The CDR3 spans 17 residues. With 0 bases clipped from V and 5 bases from J, the junction kept 7 bases outside the gene matches. CDR1 is SGHVS, CDR2 FQNEAQ, per germline. The CDR3 nucleotides are TGTGCCAGCAGCTTAGCGCCGGGACAGGGGGAGGTAGATACGCAGTATTTT. Translation: CASSLAPGQGEVDTQYF.

On this clonotype: A single base separates this from a much larger clone, so it may be a read error. The rearrangement uses TRBV5-1 and TRBJ2-6; no clear D gene. The CDR3 spans 15 residues. Germline V gene sequence: CDR1 SGHRS, CDR2 YFSETQ. V dropped 1 base and J dropped 6 bases, with 11 bases sitting between them. The CDR3 DNA follows: TGCGCCAGCAGCTTGTTGGGGTTCTTGGCCAACGTCCTGACTTTC. Its protein product is CASSLLGFLANVLTF.

The V gene is TRBV20-1, the J gene TRBJ2-1; TRBD1 aligns across 7 bases. CDR3 length equals 15 residues. V was pared by 3 bases and J by 6 bases, with 11 bases of the junction left unmatched. The V gene's germline CDR1 is DFQATT and CDR2 SNEGSKA (reference sequence). DNA of the CDR3: TGCAGTGCTAGGGGGCCCCCCGACAGGGTCAATGAGCAGTTCTTC. This translates into CSARGPPDRVNEQFF.